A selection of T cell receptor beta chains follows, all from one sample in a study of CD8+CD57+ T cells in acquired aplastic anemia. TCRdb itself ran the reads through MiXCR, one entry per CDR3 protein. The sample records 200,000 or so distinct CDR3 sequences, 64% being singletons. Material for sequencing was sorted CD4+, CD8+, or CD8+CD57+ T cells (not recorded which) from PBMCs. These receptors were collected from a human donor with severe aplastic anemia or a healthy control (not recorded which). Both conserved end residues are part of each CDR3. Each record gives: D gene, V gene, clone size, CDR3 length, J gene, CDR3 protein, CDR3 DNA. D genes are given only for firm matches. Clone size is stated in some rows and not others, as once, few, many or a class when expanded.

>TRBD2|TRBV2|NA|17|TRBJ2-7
CASSVGLAGVRSYEQYF
TGTGCCAGCAGCGTGGGACTAGCGGGGGTCCGCTCCTACGAGCAGTACTTC
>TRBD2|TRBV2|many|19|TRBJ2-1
CASRSPFVTSGGTYNEQFF
TGTGCCAGCAGGAGCCCCTTCGTGACTAGCGGGGGTACCTACAATGAGCAGTTCTTC
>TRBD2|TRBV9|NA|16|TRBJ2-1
CASSVASGDIYNEQFF
TGTGCCAGCAGCGTAGCCAGCGGGGATATCTACAATGAGCAGTTCTTC
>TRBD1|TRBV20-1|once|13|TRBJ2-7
CSAGGTGWHEQYF
TGCAGTGCGGGAGGGACAGGGTGGCACGAGCAGTACTTC
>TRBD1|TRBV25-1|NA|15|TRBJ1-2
CASSDMTGADYGYTF
TGTGCCAGCAGTGATATGACAGGGGCTGACTATGGCTACACCTTC
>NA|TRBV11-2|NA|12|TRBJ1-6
CASSRTGSPLHF
TGTGCCAGCAGCCGTACCGGTTCACCCCTCCACTTT
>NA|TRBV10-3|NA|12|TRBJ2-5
CAISDQQETQYF
TGTGCCATCAGTGACCAGCAAGAGACCCAGTACTTC
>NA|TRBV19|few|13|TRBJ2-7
CASSIDGAYEQYF
TGTGCCAGTAGTATAGATGGGGCGTACGAGCAGTACTTC
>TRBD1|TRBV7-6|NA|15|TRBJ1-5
CASSLYTGANQPQHF
TGTGCCAGCAGCTTATACACAGGGGCCAATCAGCCCCAGCATTTT
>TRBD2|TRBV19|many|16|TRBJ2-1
CASSTRLAGPYNEQFF
TGTGCCAGTAGTACCCGACTAGCGGGGCCCTACAATGAGCAGTTCTTC
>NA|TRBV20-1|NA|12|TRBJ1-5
CSARDGGEPQHF
TGCAGTGCTAGAGATGGGGGGGAGCCCCAGCATTTT
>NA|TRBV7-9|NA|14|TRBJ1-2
CASSKRGVLYGYTF
TGTGCCAGCAGTAAAAGAGGAGTACTCTATGGCTACACCTTC
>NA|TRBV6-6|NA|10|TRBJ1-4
CASSTGELFF
TGTGCCAGCAGTACGGGGGAACTGTTTTTT
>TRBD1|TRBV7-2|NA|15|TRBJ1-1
CASRSGTGENTEAFF
TGTGCCAGCAGATCCGGGACAGGGGAGAACACTGAAGCTTTCTTT
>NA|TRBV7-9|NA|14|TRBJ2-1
CASCDTGFYNEQFF
TGTGCCAGCTGCGACACGGGGTTCTACAATGAGCAGTTCTTC
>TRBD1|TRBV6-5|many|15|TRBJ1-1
CASRLGGTGNTEAFF
TGTGCCAGCAGACTAGGGGGGACAGGGAACACTGAAGCTTTCTTT
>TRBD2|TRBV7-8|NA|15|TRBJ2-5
CASRTREGLGETQYF
TGTGCCAGCAGAACGCGGGAGGGCCTGGGAGAGACCCAGTACTTC
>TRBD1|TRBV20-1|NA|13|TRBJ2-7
CSGDTGGSYEQYF
TGCAGTGGGGATACAGGGGGCTCCTACGAGCAGTACTTC
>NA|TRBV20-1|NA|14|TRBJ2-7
CSASPSSNAYEQYF
TGCAGTGCTAGCCCGTCCAGTAATGCGTACGAGCAGTACTTC
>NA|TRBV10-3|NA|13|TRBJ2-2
CATEGRVIGEPFF
TGTGCCACGGAGGGCAGGGTTATCGGGGAGCCGTTTTTT
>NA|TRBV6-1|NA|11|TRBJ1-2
CASSEQYGYTF
TGTGCCAGCAGTGAACAGTATGGCTACACCTTC
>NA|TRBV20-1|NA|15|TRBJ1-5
CSAQPRGGWNQPQHF
TGCAGTGCTCAACCGAGGGGGGGTTGGAATCAGCCCCAGCATTTT
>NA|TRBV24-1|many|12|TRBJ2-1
CATSDQVGEQFF
TGTGCCACCAGTGATCAGGTGGGTGAGCAGTTCTTC
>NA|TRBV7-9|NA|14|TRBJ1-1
CASSTRVGGTEAFF
TGTGCCAGCAGCACGAGGGTGGGGGGCACTGAAGCTTTCTTT
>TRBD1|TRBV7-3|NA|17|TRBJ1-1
CASSLRGTGGRNTEAFF
TGTGCCAGCAGCTTAAGGGGGACAGGGGGAAGGAACACTGAAGCTTTCTTT
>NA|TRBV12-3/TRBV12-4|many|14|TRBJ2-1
CASSLAGSYNEQFF
TGTGCCAGCAGTTTGGCGGGGTCCTACAATGAGCAGTTCTTC
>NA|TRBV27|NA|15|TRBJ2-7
CASRERFASLYEQYF
TGTGCCAGCAGAGAAAGGTTCGCATCTCTTTACGAGCAGTACTTC
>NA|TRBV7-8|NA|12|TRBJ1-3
CASMAPGNTIYF
TGTGCCAGCATGGCCCCTGGAAACACCATATATTTT
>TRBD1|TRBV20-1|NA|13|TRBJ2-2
CSAITGETGELFF
TGCAGTGCTATTACAGGGGAAACCGGGGAGCTGTTTTTT
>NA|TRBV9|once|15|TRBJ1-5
CAGGPGTRGNQPQHF
TGTGCCGGGGGGCCGGGGACAAGGGGCAATCAGCCCCAGCATTTT
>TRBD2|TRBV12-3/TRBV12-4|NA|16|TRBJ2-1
CASRAQRGTPYNEQFF
TGTGCCAGCAGGGCCCAGCGGGGGACCCCCTACAATGAGCAGTTCTTC
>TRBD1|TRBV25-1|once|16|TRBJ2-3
CASSEGTGWSTDTQYF
TGTGCCAGCAGTGAGGGGACAGGGTGGAGCACAGATACGCAGTATTTT
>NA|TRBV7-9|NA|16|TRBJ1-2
CASSLGPTGWVGSYTF
TGTGCCAGCAGCTTAGGCCCCACGGGATGGGTGGGTAGCTACACCTTC
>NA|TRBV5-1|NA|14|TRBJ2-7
CASSEYRDSYEQYF
TGTGCCAGCAGCGAATACAGAGACTCCTACGAGCAGTACTTC
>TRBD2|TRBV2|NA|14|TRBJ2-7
CASSASGGAYEQYF
TGTGCCAGCAGTGCCAGCGGGGGGGCCTACGAGCAGTACTTC
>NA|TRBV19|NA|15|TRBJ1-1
CASSPHRDYNTEAFF
TGTGCCAGTAGTCCCCACAGGGATTACAACACTGAAGCTTTCTTT
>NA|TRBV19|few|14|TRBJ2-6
CATIDISGANVLTF
TGTGCCACGATCGACATCTCTGGGGCCAACGTCCTGACTTTC
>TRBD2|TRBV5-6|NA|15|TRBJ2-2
CASSLTSGYTGELFF
TGTGCCAGCAGCTTGACTAGCGGTTACACCGGGGAGCTGTTTTTT
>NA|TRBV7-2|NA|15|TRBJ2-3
CASSDPRGWTDTQYF
TGTGCCAGCAGCGACCCTCGGGGGTGGACAGATACGCAGTATTTT
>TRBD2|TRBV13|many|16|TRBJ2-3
CASSLGTSPGADTQYF
TGTGCCAGCAGCTTAGGGACTAGCCCGGGGGCAGATACGCAGTATTTT
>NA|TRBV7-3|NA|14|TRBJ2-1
CASSSMSRRDEQFF
TGTGCCAGCAGCTCCATGTCCAGGCGGGATGAGCAGTTCTTC
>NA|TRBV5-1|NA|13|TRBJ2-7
CASSSTGLSEQYF
TGCGCCAGCAGCTCAACAGGGTTGAGCGAGCAGTACTTC
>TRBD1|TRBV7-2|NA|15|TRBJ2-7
CASSLLGTASYEQYF
TGTGCCAGCAGCTTATTGGGGACAGCGAGCTACGAGCAGTACTTC
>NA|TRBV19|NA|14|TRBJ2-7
CASSAGTMGYEQYF
TGTGCCAGTAGTGCCGGGACAATGGGCTACGAGCAGTACTTC
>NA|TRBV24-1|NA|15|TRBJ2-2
CATSPQGRNTGELFF
TGTGCCACCAGCCCCCAGGGAAGGAACACCGGGGAGCTGTTTTTT
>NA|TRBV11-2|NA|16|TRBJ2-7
CASSKSFGSLSYEQYF
TGTGCCAGCAGCAAGTCCTTCGGGTCCTTATCCTACGAGCAGTACTTC
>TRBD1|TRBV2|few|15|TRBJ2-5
CASSEGSTGWETQYF
TGTGCCAGCAGTGAAGGTTCGACAGGGTGGGAGACCCAGTACTTC
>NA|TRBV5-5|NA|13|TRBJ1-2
CASSQEAVYGYTF
TGTGCCAGCAGCCAGGAGGCCGTCTATGGCTACACCTTC
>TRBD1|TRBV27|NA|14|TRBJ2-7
CASKLGQGAYEQYF
TGTGCCAGCAAATTAGGACAGGGAGCCTACGAGCAGTACTTC
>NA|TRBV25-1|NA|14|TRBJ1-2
CASSPPGGIRGYTF
TGTGCCAGCAGCCCTCCGGGGGGCATAAGGGGCTACACCTTC
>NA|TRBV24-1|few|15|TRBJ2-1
CATSDSGIPFNEQFF
TGTGCCACCAGTGATTCCGGCATTCCCTTTAATGAGCAGTTCTTC
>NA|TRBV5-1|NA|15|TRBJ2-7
CASSLSQSLGYEQYF
TGCGCCAGCAGCTTGTCACAGTCATTAGGCTACGAGCAGTACTTC
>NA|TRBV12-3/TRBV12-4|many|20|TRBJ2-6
CASSLAHPRGISSGANVLTF
TGTGCCAGCAGTTTGGCTCACCCTAGGGGCATCAGCTCTGGGGCCAACGTCCTGACTTTC